The clone carrying this T cell receptor (beta chain) occurred a few times. Its cognate antigen is unknown. The CDR3 loop spans 16 amino acids. The V and J ends lost 1 base and 0 bases, in that order; junction bases with no gene match: 3. The germline V gene encodes CDR1 SGHVS and CDR2 FNYEAQ. This record comes from a study of cytomegalovirus exposure and HLA in healthy donors. General study points: In a later analysis, CMV-associated beta chains were mostly HLA-associated, it appeared.

PCR amplification relied on 60 Vbeta primers (plus 13 Jbeta primers). Method: immunoSEQ multiplex PCR; TCRdb's copy keeps in-frame clones and lacks some. Of over 150,000 clones listed, about 71% are singletons. The chain is built from TRBV7-6 and TRBJ2-1; 7 bases fit TRBD2. The clonotype was recovered from a woman in her twenties or thirties in good health and CMV-seronegative. The sample taken for sequencing was PBMCs. The CDR3 sequence: CASSLVAGDSYNEQFF. The CDR3 DNA reads TGTGCCAGCAGCTTAGTGGCGGGAGACTCCTACAATGAGCAGTTCTTC.